Listed here is a single T cell receptor (beta chain). This CDR3 is 18 amino acids long. Germline V lookup: CDR1 LGHNT, CDR2 FRNRAP. With V trimmed by 0 bases and J by 6 bases, 11 bases remained unmatched. This specimen comes from a study of blood T cell repertoires in COVID-19. Profiled with immunoSEQ multiplex PCR; TCRdb holds only in-frame clones, not every one. This table holds fewer than 200,000 clones, 84% found once. V usage is TRBV12-5 and J usage is TRBJ1-4; 9 bases align to TRBD1. The source is a man in his fifties who had recovered from COVID-19. The sequencing sample was made of PBMCs or T cells enriched from blood (not recorded which). The CDR3 bases are TGTGCTAGTGGTTTGGTAACAGGGGGCATAGTATACGATGAAAAACTGTTTTTT. It is translated as CASGLVTGGIVYDEKLFF.